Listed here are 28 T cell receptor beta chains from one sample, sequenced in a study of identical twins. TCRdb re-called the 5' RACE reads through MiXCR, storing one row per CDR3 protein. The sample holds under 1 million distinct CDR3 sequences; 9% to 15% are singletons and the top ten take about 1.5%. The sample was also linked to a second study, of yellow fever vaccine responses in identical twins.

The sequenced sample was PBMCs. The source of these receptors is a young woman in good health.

The CDR3 sequence: CASLAPLTYEQYF. CDR3 bases: TGTGCCAGCCTAGCCCCTCTGACCTACGAGCAGTACTTC. The chain links TRBV28 to TRBJ2-7; TRBD2 might be the D (5 bases). The CDR3 contains 13 residues. Germline lookup yields CDR1 MDHEN and CDR2 SYDVKM. Trimming took off 8 bases at V and 2 bases at J, with 13 bases between the two ends.

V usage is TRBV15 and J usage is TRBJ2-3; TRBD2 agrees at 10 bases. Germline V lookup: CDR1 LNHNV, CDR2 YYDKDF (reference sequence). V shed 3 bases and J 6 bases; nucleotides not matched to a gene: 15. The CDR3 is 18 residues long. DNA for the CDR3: TGTGCCACCAGCAGTGGTTGGTCCCAGCGGGGGGGAGGGGATACGCAGTATTTT. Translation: CATSSGWSQRGGGDTQYF.

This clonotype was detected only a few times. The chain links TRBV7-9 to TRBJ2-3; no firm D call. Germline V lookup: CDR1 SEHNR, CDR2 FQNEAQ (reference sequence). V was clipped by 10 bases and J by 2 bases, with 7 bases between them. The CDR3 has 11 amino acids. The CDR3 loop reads CATEDTDTQYF. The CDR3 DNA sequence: TGTGCCACCGAAGACACAGATACGCAGTATTTT.

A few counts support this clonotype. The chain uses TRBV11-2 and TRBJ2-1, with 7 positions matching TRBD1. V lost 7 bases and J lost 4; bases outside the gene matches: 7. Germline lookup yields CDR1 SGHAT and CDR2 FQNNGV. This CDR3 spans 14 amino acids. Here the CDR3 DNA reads TGTGCCAGCACCCTGACAGGGCTATACAATGAGCAGTTCTTC. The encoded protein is CASTLTGLYNEQFF.

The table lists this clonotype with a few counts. The CDR3 reads CASSNRDSPFDEQFF. CDR3 nucleotide sequence: TGTGCCAGCAGCAATCGGGACAGCCCTTTTGATGAGCAGTTCTTC. The chain is built from TRBV7-9 and TRBJ2-1, with 7 bases that match TRBD1. The ends lost 5 bases at V and 8 bases at J; junction bases unmatched: 12. Germline CDR1 is SEHNR and CDR2 is FQNEAQ (reference sequence). This CDR3 contains 15 residues.

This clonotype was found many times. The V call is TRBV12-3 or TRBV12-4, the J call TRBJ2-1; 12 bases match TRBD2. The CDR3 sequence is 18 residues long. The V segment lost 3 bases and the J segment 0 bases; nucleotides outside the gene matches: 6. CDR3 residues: CASSFRLAGGISYNEQFF. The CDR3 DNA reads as TGTGCCAGCAGTTTCCGTCTAGCGGGAGGGATCTCCTACAATGAGCAGTTCTTC.

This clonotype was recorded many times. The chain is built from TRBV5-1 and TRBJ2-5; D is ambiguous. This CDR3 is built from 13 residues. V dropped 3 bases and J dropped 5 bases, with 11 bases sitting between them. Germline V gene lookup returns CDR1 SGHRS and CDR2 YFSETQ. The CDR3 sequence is CASSSVVQETQYF. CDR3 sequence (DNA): TGCGCCAGCAGCTCGGTAGTCCAGGAGACCCAGTACTTC.

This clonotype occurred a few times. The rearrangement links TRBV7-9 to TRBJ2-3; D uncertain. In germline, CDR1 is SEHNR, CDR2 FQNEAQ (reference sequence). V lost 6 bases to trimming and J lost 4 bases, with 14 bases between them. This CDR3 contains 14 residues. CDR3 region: CASRKDGQADTQYF. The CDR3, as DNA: TGTGCCAGCAGGAAGGACGGGCAAGCAGATACGCAGTATTTT.

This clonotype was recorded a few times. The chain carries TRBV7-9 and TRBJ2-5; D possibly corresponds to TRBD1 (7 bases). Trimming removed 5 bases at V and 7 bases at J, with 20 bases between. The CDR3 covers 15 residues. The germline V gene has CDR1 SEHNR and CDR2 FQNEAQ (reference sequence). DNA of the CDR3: TGTGCCAGCAGCCCGCGGGAAGGGGGCTCTCGGACCCAGTACTTC. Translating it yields CASSPREGGSRTQYF.

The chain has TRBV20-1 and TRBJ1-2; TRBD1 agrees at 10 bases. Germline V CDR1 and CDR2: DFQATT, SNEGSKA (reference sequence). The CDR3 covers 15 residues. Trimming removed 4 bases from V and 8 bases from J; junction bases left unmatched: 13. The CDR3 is CSATQGQGRPGGYTF. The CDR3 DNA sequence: TGCAGTGCTACCCAGGGACAGGGGCGGCCGGGAGGCTACACCTTC.

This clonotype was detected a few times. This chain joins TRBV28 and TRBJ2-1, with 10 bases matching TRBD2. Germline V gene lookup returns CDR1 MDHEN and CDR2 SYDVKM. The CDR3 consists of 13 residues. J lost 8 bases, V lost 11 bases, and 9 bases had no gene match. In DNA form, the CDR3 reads TGTGCCGTCCTAGCGGGAGCCTGGGATGAGCAGTTCTTC. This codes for CAVLAGAWDEQFF.

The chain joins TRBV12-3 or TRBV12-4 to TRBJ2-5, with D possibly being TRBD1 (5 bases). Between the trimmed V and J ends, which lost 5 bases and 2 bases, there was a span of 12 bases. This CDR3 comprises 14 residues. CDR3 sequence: CASSKRQIQETQYF. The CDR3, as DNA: TGTGCCAGCAGTAAGAGACAGATTCAAGAGACCCAGTACTTC.

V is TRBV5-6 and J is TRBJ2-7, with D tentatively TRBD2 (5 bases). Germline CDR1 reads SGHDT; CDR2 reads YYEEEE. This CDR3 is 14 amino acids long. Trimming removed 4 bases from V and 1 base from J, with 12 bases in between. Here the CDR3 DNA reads TGTGCCAGCAGCCCGGACGGGAAGTCCTACGAGCAGTACTTC. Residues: CASSPDGKSYEQYF.

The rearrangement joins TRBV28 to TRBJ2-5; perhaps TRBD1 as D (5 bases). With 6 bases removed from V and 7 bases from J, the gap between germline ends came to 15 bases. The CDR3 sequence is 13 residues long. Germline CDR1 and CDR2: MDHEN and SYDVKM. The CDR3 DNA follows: TGTGCCAGCAGCTTGACAGCCCCTGGGACCCAGTACTTC. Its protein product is CASSLTAPGTQYF.

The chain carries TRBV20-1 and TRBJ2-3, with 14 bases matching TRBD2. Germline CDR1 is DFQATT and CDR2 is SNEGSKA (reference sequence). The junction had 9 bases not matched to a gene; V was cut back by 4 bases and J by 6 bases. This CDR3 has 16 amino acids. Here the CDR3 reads CSATGTSGGPGDTQYF. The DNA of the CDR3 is TGCAGTGCTACTGGGACTAGCGGGGGCCCGGGGGATACGCAGTATTTT.

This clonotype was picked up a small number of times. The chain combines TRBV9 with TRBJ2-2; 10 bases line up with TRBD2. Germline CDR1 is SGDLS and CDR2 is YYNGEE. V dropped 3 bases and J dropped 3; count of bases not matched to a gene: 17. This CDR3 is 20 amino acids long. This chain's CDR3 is CASSGFHGLAGVRDTGELFF. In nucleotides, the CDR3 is TGTGCCAGCAGCGGATTCCATGGCCTAGCGGGAGTGAGGGACACCGGGGAGCTGTTTTTT.

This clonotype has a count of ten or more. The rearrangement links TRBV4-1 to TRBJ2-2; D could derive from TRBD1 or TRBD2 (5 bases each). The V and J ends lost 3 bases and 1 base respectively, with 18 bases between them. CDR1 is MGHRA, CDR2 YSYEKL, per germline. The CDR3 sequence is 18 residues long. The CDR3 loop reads CASSQTTMGPMNTGELFF. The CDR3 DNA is TGCGCCAGCAGCCAGACGACTATGGGACCGATGAACACCGGGGAGCTGTTTTTT.

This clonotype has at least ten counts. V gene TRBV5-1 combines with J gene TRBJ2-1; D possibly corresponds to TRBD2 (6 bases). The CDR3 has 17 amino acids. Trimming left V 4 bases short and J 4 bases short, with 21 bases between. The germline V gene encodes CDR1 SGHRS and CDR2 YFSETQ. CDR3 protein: CASSRTPPGDPYNEQFF. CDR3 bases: TGCGCCAGCAGCCGTACCCCTCCGGGGGATCCTTACAATGAGCAGTTCTTC.

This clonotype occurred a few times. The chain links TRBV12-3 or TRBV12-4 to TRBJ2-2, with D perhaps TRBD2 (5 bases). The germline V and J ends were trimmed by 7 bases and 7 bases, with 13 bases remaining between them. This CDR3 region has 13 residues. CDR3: CASTSGVLGELFF. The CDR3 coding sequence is TGTGCCAGCACCTCCGGGGTTCTCGGGGAGCTGTTTTTT.

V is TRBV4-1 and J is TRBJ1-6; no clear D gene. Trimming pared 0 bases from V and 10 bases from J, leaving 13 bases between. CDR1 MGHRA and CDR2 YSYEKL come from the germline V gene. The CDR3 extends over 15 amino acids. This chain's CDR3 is CASSQEPGSVSPLHF. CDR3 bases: TGCGCCAGCAGCCAAGAACCGGGATCGGTATCACCCCTCCACTTT.

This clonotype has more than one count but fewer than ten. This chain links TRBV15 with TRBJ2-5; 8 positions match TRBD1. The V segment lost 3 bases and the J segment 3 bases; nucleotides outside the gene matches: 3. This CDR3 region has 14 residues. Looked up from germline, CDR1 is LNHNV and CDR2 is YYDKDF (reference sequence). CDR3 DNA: TGTGCCACCAGCAGCGACAGGGGCGAAGAGACCCAGTACTTC. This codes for CATSSDRGEETQYF.

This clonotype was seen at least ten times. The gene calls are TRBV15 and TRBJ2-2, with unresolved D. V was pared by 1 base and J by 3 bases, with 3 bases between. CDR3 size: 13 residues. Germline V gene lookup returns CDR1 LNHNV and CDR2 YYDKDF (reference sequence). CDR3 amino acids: CATSRAHTGELFF. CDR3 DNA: TGTGCCACCAGCAGAGCTCACACCGGGGAGCTGTTTTTT.

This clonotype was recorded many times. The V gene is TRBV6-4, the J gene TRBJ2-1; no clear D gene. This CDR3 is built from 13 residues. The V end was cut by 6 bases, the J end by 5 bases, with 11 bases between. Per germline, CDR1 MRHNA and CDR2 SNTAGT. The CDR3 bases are TGTGCCAGCAGCCCTGGGCCTAACAATGAGCAGTTCTTC. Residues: CASSPGPNNEQFF.

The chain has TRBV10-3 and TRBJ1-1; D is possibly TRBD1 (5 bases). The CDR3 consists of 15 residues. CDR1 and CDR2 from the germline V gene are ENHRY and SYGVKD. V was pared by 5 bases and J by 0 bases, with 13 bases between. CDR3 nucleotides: TGTGCCATCAGTCCGTTTGGGGCCATGAACACTGAAGCTTTCTTT. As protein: CAISPFGAMNTEAFF.

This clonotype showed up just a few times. CDR3 in amino acids: CASSPGTGSETQYF. The CDR3 coding sequence is TGTGCCAGCAGCCCAGGGACAGGGAGCGAGACCCAGTACTTC. The chain uses TRBV7-9 and TRBJ2-5; 9 nucleotides align to TRBD1. Germline values: CDR1 SEHNR, CDR2 FQNEAQ (reference sequence). J was trimmed by 5 bases and V by 5 bases; bases with no gene match: 6. The CDR3 has 14 amino acids.

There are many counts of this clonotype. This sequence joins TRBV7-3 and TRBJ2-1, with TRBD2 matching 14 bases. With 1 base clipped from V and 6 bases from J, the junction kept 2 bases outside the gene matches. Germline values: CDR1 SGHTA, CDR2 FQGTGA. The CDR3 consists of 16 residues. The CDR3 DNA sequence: TGTGCCAGCAGCTTAAAGGGACTAGCGGGAGCCAATGAGCAGTTCTTC. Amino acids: CASSLKGLAGANEQFF.

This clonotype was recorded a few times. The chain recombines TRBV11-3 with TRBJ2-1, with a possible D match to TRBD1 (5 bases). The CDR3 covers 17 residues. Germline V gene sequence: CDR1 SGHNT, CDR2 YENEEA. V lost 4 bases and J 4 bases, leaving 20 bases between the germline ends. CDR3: CASSSKDTPIRYNEQFF. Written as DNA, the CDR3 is TGTGCCAGCAGCTCAAAGGACACCCCGATACGGTACAATGAGCAGTTCTTC.

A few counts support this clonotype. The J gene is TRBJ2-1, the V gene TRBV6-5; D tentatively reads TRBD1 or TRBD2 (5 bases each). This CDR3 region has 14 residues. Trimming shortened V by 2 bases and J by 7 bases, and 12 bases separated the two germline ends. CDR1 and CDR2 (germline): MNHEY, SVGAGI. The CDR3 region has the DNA TGTGCCAGCAGTTACGGGGGTCTGGGGAATGAGCAGTTCTTC. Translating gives CASSYGGLGNEQFF.